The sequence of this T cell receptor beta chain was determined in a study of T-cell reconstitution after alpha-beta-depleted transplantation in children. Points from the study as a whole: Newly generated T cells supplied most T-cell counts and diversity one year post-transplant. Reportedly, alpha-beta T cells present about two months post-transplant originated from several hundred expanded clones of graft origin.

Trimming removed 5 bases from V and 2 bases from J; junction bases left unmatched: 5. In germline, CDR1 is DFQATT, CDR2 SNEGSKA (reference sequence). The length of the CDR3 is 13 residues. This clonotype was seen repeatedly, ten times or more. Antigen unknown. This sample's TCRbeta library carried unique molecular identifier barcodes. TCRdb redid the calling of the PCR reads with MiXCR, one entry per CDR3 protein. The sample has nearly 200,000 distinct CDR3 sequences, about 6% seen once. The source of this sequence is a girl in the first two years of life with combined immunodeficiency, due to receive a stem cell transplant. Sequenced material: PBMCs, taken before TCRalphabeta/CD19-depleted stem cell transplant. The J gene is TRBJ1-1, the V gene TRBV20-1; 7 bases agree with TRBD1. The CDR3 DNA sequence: TGCAGTGCTGGGACAGTTATTAACACTGAAGCTTTCTTT. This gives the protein CSAGTVINTEAFF.